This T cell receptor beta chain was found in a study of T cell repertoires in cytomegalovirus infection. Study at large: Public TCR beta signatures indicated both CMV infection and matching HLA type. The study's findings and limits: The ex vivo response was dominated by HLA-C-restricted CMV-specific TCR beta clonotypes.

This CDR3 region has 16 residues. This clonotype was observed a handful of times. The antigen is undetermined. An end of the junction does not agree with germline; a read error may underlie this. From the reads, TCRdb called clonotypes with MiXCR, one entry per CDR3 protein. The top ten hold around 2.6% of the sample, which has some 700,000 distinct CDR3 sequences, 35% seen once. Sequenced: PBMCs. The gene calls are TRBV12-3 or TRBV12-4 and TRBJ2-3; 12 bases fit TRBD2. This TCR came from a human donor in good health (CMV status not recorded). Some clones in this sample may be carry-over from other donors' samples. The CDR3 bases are TGTGCCAGCAGTCTAGCGGGGGGGCTGAGCACAGATACGCAGTATTTT. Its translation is CASSLAGGLSTDTQYF.